The TCR beta chain under discussion was sequenced for a study of blood T cell repertoires in COVID-19 (dated by TCRdb to the early 2020s). Background for the entire study: The collaborator samples originated in the United States, Italy and Spain and spanned the acute and convalescent phases of COVID-19. The material from the prospective study consisted of cDNA or gDNA derived from T cells, B-cell-depleted T cells, or PBMCs. Deeply sampled blood TCRbeta repertoires from subjects exposed to, actively infected with, or recovered from COVID-19 were included in the dataset. The repertoires were made available in a free public database intended to serve as a resource for research on the immune response to SARS-CoV-2. Samples came from the ongoing ImmuneRACE study (first 160 participants) plus 1,254 subjects from 6 global collaborators. The sample metadata nearly always contained a de-identified subject ID, COVID-19 status, age in years and sex. Where available, HLA class I and class II types were taken from metadata supplied by the sample provider and were not determined by assay-based typing. Results and caveats for the whole study, not just this receptor: The quantity of clinical and demographic metadata differed by source and by participant and was supplied without curation.

The immunoSEQ Assay, a bias-controlled multiplex PCR, was used to amplify TCRbeta CDR3 regions from genomic DNA. The paper's data handling went like this. The number of nucleated cells in each sample was estimated from the amplification of reference gene primers within the assay. To quantify the absolute abundance of each unique TCRbeta CDR3 rearrangement, sequence reads were collapsed and filtered. Productive Simpson clonality was computed per sample as the square root of Simpson's diversity index over productive rearrangements. TCRdb carries this immuneACCESS record with in-frame sequences only. Its versions omit some clonotypes, under half of them owing to an unresolved V gene in the studies checked, with the rest unexplained. That table is the source of V, J and clone size, and D and trimming were worked out from the DNA. Recorded for this sample are about 350,000 clones; 88% of them occurred a single time. Around 0.92% of the sample belongs to the ten largest clones.

Participants in the prospective study were enrolled through a virtual design, were aged roughly 18 to 100 years, and lived in fewer than 30 United States geographic areas. Cohort assignment in the prospective study relied on participant-reported clinical history from a screening survey and a study questionnaire. Exposed participants had been in contact, within 2 weeks of entering the study, with a person who had a PCR-confirmed or clinician-diagnosed case of COVID-19. In the prospective study, mobile phlebotomists collected whole blood, serum and a nasopharyngeal or oropharyngeal swab from each participant. Over a roughly two-month period, participants in the prospective study had the option of providing additional blood draws and questionnaires. Blood samples from the prospective study were shipped frozen or at room temperature prior to DNA extraction. As for this clone: The antigen it recognizes is unknown. No base-level quality is on record; no much larger clone is a single base apart.

The germline V gene encodes CDR1 LNHDA and CDR2 SQIVND (reference sequence). The CDR3 numbers 17 residues from cysteine through phenylalanine. Only the CDR3 portion is preserved as DNA: 51 bases, with reading frame beginning at the first base. Compared with germline, V lacks 3 bases and J lacks 4 bases; bases without a gene match: 6. The sample was PBMCs or T cells enriched from blood (not recorded which). This TCR derives from a woman in her 30s who had been exposed to COVID-19. The chain is encoded by TRBV19 joined to TRBJ2-1; TRBD2 fits 13 bases in the junction. DNA sequence: TGTGCCAGTAGTATCGGACTAGCGGGAGTGGGGTACAATGAGCAGTTCTTC. Its protein product is CASSIGLAGVGYNEQFF.